What follows are 21 T cell receptor beta chains derived from one specimen sequenced in a study of blood T cell repertoires in COVID-19 (dated by TCRdb to the early 2020s). The library was prepared using the immunoSEQ multiplex PCR assay. The table was pulled from immuneACCESS by TCRdb, which kept in-frame rearrangements only. Such tables lose some clones; where checked, under half of the loss comes from unresolved V genes, and the rest has no known cause. A total of about 210,000 clones appear in this sample, 60% to 85% of them only once. The biggest ten clones account for about 7.2% of the sample. Sequencing input: peripheral blood. These receptors were collected from a woman in her 70s with acute or convalescent COVID-19.

The chain employs TRBV11-3 and TRBJ2-7, with 7 bases identical to TRBD1. V shed 5 bases and J 6 bases; nucleotides not matched to a gene: 7. Germline assignment: CDR1 SGHNT and CDR2 YENEEA. The length of the CDR3 is 13 residues. CDR3 residues: CASSTRQGGEQYF. CDR3 in DNA: TGTGCCAGCAGCACACGACAGGGTGGCGAGCAGTACTTC.

This rearrangement joins TRBV4-3 to TRBJ1-2, with TRBD1 matching 8 bases. This CDR3 is built from 14 residues. Germline V gene lookup returns CDR1 LGHNA and CDR2 YSLEER. J lost 7 bases, V lost 6 bases, and 10 bases had no gene match. The CDR3 nucleotides read TGCGCCAGCAGTCGGGGCCAGGGGGCGGGTGGCTACACCTTC. It translates to CASSRGQGAGGYTF.

The chain recombines TRBV7-8 with TRBJ1-1, with 7 nucleotides matching TRBD1. This CDR3 is 14 amino acids long. Germline V lookup: CDR1 SGHVS, CDR2 FQNEAQ. With V trimmed by 3 bases and J by 4 bases, 5 bases remained unmatched. CDR3 DNA sequence: TGTGCCAGCAGCTTGGGACAGTCCTTCACTGAAGCTTTCTTT. It is translated as CASSLGQSFTEAFF.

This clone has just a few counts. The chain recombines TRBV7-2 with TRBJ1-2; the D gene is possibly TRBD1 (6 bases). V lost 4 bases and J lost 10, with 16 bases in between. Looked up from germline, CDR1 is SGHTA and CDR2 is FQGNSA. The CDR3 has 13 residues. The CDR3 loop reads CASSSYKDSLYTF. The CDR3, as DNA: TGTGCCAGCAGCTCCTACAAGGACAGCCTCTACACCTTC.

V usage is TRBV24-1 and J usage is TRBJ2-5; TRBD2 might be the D (5 bases). Germline CDR1 KGHDR, CDR2 SFDVKD. V was trimmed by 3 bases and J by 2 bases, leaving 9 bases between them. The CDR3 runs 14 residues. The CDR3 region is CATSDEPGQETQYF. Written as DNA, the CDR3 is TGTGCCACCAGTGATGAACCGGGACAAGAGACCCAGTACTTC.

The chain uses TRBV6-5 and TRBJ1-4; tentative D call: TRBD1 (6 bases). The V gene's germline CDR1 is MNHEY and CDR2 SVGAGI. V lost 2 bases to trimming and J lost 7 bases, with 8 bases between them. CDR3 length: 13 amino acids. The CDR3 protein is CASSYDRPEKLFF. Here the CDR3 DNA reads TGTGCCAGCAGTTACGACAGGCCTGAAAAACTGTTTTTT.

This CDR3 is CASSLRQVGYGYTF. In DNA, the CDR3 is TGTGCCAGCAGCTTGAGACAGGTCGGATATGGCTACACCTTC. The chain joins TRBV5-5 to TRBJ1-2; maybe TRBD1 (6 bases). Germline assignment: CDR1 SGHKS and CDR2 YYEKEE (reference sequence). Trimming took 1 base from V and 5 from J, leaving 12 bases between them. This CDR3 has 14 amino acids.

The chain's CDR3 is CASSPGGQETQYF. The CDR3 DNA sequence: TGTGCCAGCAGCCCAGGGGGCCAAGAGACCCAGTACTTC. The chain is built from TRBV11-3 and TRBJ2-5, with TRBD1 matching 7 bases. Germline CDR1 reads SGHNT; CDR2 reads YENEEA. Unmatched junction bases numbered 1, after V lost 5 bases and J lost 1 base. This CDR3 is 13 amino acids long.

CDR3 amino acids: CSASRGDTDTQYF. CDR3 coding DNA: TGCAGTGCCAGTCGGGGGGACACAGATACGCAGTATTTT. The chain uses TRBV20-1 and TRBJ2-3; TRBD2 matches at 7 bases. Per the germline V gene, CDR1 is DFQATT and CDR2 is SNEGSKA (reference sequence). V lost 6 bases, J lost 2 bases, and 5 bases stayed unmatched. This CDR3 contains 13 residues.

This rearrangement joins TRBV2 to TRBJ2-1, with TRBD1 identical over 12 bases. With V trimmed by 6 bases and J by 8 bases, 8 bases remained unmatched. This CDR3 has 15 residues. Per the germline V gene, CDR1 is SNHLY and CDR2 is FYNNEI. This CDR3 is CASSGGQGAWDEQFF. DNA of the CDR3: TGTGCCAGCAGCGGGGGACAGGGGGCCTGGGATGAGCAGTTCTTC.

This rearrangement joins TRBV5-1 to TRBJ2-7; 8 nucleotides agree with TRBD1. V lost 4 bases and J lost 2; bases outside the gene matches: 8. Germline CDR1 SGHRS, CDR2 YFSETQ. The CDR3 runs to 15 residues. The CDR3 loop is CASSAQGGGTYEQYF. CDR3 in DNA: TGCGCCAGCAGCGCACAGGGGGGTGGAACCTACGAGCAGTACTTC.

V and J are TRBV3-1 (or the pseudogene TRBV3-2) and TRBJ2-2; a weak D match, TRBD2 (6 bases). The ends were cut back, 4 bases at V and 1 base at J, with 7 bases in the middle. This CDR3 has 14 amino acids. Looked up from germline, CDR1 is LGHDT and CDR2 is YNNKEL (reference sequence). The CDR3 DNA is TGTGCCAGCAGCCCGCGGGGGAACACCGGGGAGCTGTTTTTT. Residues: CASSPRGNTGELFF.

V usage is TRBV14 and J usage is TRBJ2-3; D gene ambiguous. The CDR3 is 13 amino acids. Germline V gene data show CDR1 as SGHDN and CDR2 as FVKESK. V lost 4 bases and J lost 1, with 6 bases in between. The DNA for the CDR3 is TGTGCCAGCAGCCCCGAGGGCACAGATACGCAGTATTTT. It is translated as CASSPEGTDTQYF.

This clone was observed a handful of times. V usage is TRBV2 and J usage is TRBJ2-7; TRBD2 agrees at 8 bases. Germline loops: CDR1 SNHLY, CDR2 FYNNEI. The CDR3 length is 14 residues. With V trimmed by 6 bases and J by 2 bases, 6 bases remained unmatched. Written as DNA, the CDR3 is TGTGCCAGCAGACCCGGACTAGCCCCCTACGAGCAGTACTTC. The encoded protein is CASRPGLAPYEQYF.

This clone is a singleton in its sample. This chain connects TRBV7-9 to TRBJ2-1; D not certain. This CDR3 comprises 15 residues. The germline V gene has CDR1 SEHNR and CDR2 FQNEAQ (reference sequence). The V and J ends lost 2 bases and 3 bases respectively, with 11 bases between them. The CDR3 sequence: CASSLSTTFYNEQFF. CDR3 coding DNA: TGTGCCAGCAGCTTATCTACTACCTTCTACAATGAGCAGTTCTTC.

This chain joins TRBV4-2 and TRBJ1-4, with 10 bases matching TRBD1. The V segment lost 6 bases and the J segment 3 bases; nucleotides outside the gene matches: 10. Germline loops: CDR1 LGHNA, CDR2 YNFKEQ. The CDR3 has 17 amino acids. CDR3 sequence reads: CASRLTGQGLANEKLFF. The CDR3 DNA follows: TGTGCCAGCAGATTAACGGGACAGGGGTTGGCTAATGAAAAACTGTTTTTT.

The chain has TRBV29-1 and TRBJ2-7, with 9 bases aligning to TRBD2. Germline trimming cut 4 bases from V and 3 bases from J; bases unmatched to any gene: 4. This CDR3 contains 13 residues. The germline V gene encodes CDR1 SQVTM and CDR2 ANQGSEA. CDR3 loop: CSVVLAGLYEQYF. The CDR3 DNA is TGCAGCGTTGTTCTAGCGGGACTCTACGAGCAGTACTTC.

The chain combines TRBV6-6 with TRBJ2-5; TRBD1 might be the D (5 bases). The CDR3 extends over 13 amino acids. Germline V gives CDR1 MNHNY, CDR2 SVGAGI (reference sequence). The germline V and J ends were trimmed by 8 bases and 2 bases, with 12 bases remaining between them. CDR3 coding DNA: TGTGCCAGCCGTGAGACAGCACAAGAGACCCAGTACTTC. Amino acids: CASRETAQETQYF.

The gene calls are TRBV6-1 and TRBJ1-5, with 7 bases that match TRBD1. V gave up 3 bases and J gave up 7 bases; unmatched junction bases: 9. Germline V gene lookup returns CDR1 MNHNS and CDR2 SASEGT. CDR3 length: 15 amino acids. CDR3: CASSDQGGDRQPQHF. The CDR3 nucleotides are TGTGCCAGCAGTGACCAAGGGGGCGACCGGCAGCCCCAGCATTTT.

The chain employs TRBV6-2 or TRBV6-3 and TRBJ2-1; 10 nucleotides match TRBD1. The CDR3 covers 14 residues. Germline V gene sequence: CDR1 MNHEY, CDR2 SVGEGT. J was trimmed by 6 bases and V by 6 bases; bases with no gene match: 5. CDR3 bases: TGTGCCAGCAGCGCAAGACAGGGGGCCAATGAGCAGTTCTTC. This translates into CASSARQGANEQFF.

J is TRBJ2-7 and V is TRBV27; 8 bases agree with TRBD1. The germline V gene has CDR1 MNHEY and CDR2 SMNVEV (reference sequence). The CDR3 is made up of 17 amino acids. Germline trimming cut 0 bases from V and 5 bases from J; bases unmatched to any gene: 12. The DNA of the CDR3 is TGTGCCAGCAGTTTATCGTGGGACAGACAGGGGAGGAACGAGCAGTACTTC. Translating gives CASSLSWDRQGRNEQYF.